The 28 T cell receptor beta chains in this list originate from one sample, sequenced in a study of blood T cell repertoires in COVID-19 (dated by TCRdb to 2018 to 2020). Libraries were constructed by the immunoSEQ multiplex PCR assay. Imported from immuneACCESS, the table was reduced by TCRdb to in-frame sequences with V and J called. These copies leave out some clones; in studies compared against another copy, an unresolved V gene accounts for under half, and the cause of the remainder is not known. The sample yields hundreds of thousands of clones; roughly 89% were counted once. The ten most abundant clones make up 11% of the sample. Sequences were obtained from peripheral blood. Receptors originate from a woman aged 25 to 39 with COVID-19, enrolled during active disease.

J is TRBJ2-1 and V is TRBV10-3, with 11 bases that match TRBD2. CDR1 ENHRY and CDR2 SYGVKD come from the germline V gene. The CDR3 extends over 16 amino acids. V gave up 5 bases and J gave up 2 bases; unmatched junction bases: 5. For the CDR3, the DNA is TGTGCCATCAGTTATACGACTAGCGGGGCCTACAATGAGCAGTTCTTC. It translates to CAISYTTSGAYNEQFF.

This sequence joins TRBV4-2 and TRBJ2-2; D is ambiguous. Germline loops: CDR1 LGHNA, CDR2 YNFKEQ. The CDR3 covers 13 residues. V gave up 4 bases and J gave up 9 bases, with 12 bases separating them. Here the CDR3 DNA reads TGTGCCAGCAGCCTTTCCTCGGTGAGGGAGCTGTTTTTT. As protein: CASSLSSVRELFF.

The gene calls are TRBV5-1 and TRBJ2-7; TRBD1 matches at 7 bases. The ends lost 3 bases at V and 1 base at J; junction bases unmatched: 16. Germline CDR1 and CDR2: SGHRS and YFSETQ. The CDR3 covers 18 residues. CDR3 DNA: TGCGCCAGCAGCTGGAGAAATATAACAGGGGAAGGATCCTACGAGCAGTACTTC. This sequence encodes CASSWRNITGEGSYEQYF.

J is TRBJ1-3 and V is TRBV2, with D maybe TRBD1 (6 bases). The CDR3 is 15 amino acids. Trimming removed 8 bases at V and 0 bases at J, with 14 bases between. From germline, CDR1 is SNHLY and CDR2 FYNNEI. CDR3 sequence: CASSKGGVSGNTIYF. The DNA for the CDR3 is TGTGCCAGCTCGAAGGGGGGGGTCTCTGGAAACACCATATATTTT.

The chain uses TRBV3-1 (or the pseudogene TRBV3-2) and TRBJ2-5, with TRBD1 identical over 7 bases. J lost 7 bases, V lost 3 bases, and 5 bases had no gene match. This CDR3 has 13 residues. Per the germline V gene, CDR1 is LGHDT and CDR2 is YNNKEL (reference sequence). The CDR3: CASSQQTGTTQYF. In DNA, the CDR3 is TGTGCCAGCAGCCAGCAGACAGGGACGACCCAGTACTTC.

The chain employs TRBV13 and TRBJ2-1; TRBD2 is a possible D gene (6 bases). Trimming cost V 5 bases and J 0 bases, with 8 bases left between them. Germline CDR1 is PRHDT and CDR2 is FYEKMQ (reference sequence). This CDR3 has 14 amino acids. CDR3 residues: CASSRDSSYNEQFF. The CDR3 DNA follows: TGTGCCAGCAGCCGGGACTCCTCCTACAATGAGCAGTTCTTC.

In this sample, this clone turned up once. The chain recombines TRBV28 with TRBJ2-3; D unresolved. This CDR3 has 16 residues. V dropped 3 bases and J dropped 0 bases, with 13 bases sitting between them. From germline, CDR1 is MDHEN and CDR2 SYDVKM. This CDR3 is CASSLKYWSSTDTQYF. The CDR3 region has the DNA TGTGCCAGCAGTTTGAAGTATTGGAGCAGCACAGATACGCAGTATTTT.

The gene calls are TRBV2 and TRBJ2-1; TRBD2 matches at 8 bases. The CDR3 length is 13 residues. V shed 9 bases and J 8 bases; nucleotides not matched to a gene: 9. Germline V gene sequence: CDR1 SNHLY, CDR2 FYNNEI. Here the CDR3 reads CARMGRGGHEQFF. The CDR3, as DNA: TGTGCCAGGATGGGTCGGGGGGGCCATGAGCAGTTCTTC.

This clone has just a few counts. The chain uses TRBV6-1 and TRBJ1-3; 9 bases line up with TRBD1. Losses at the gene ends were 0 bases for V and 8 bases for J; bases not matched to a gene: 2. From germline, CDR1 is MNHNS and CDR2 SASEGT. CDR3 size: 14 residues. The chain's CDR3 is CASSEAGQGDTIYF. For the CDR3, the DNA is TGTGCCAGCAGTGAAGCGGGACAGGGAGACACCATATATTTT.

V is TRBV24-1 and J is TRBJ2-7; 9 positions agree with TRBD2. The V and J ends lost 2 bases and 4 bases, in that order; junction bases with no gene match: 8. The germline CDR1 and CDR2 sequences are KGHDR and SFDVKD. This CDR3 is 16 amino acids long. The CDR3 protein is CATSDSTSGSRYEQYF. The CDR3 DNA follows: TGTGCCACCAGTGATTCCACTAGCGGGTCAAGATACGAGCAGTACTTC.

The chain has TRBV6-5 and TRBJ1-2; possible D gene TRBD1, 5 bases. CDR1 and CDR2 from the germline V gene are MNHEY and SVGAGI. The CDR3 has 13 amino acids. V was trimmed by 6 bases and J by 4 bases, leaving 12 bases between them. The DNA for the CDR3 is TGTGCCAGCAGATTTGACAGTCGCTATGGCTACACCTTC. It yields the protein CASRFDSRYGYTF.

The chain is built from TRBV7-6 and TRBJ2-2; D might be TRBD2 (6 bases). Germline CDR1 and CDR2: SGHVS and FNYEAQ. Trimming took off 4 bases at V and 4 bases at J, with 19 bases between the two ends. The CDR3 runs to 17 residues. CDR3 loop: CASSYPEEGSRTGELFF. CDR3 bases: TGTGCCAGCAGCTACCCGGAGGAGGGTAGTCGCACCGGGGAGCTGTTTTTT.

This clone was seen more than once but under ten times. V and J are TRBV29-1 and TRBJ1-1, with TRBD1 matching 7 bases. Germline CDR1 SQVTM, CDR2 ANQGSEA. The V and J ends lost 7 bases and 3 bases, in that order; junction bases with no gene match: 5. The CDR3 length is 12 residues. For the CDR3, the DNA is TGCAGCGCCGACAGGGTGGACACTGAAGCTTTCTTT. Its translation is CSADRVDTEAFF.

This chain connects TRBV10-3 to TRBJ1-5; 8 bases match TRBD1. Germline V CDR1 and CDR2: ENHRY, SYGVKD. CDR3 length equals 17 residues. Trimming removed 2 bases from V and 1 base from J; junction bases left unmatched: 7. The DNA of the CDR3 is TGTGCCATCAGTGAGCCGGGCAGGGGGCGCAGCAATCAGCCCCAGCATTTT. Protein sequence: CAISEPGRGRSNQPQHF.

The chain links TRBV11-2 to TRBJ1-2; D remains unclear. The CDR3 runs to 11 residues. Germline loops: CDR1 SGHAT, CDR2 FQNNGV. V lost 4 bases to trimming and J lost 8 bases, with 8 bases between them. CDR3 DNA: TGTGCCAGCAGCTCGCCTGGCGGCTACACCTTC. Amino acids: CASSSPGGYTF. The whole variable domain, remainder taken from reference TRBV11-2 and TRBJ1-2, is EAGVAQSPRYKIIEKRQSVAFWCNPISGHATLYWYQQILGQGPKLLIQFQNNGVVDDSQLPKDRFSAERLKGVDSTLKIQPAKLEDSAVYLCASSSPGGYTFGSGTRLTVV.

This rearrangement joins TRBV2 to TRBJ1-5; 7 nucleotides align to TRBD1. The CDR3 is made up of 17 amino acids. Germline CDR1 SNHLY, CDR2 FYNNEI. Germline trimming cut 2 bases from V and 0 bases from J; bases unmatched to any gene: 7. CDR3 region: CASSELGTAFSNQPQHF. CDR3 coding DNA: TGTGCCAGCAGTGAATTGGGGACAGCCTTTAGCAATCAGCCCCAGCATTTT. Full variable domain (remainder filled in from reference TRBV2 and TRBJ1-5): EPEVTQTPSHQVTQMGQEVILRCVPISNHLYFYWYRQILGQKVEFLVSFYNNEISEKSEIFDDQFSVERPDGSNFTLKIRSTKLEDSAMYFCASSELGTAFSNQPQHFGDGTRLSIL.

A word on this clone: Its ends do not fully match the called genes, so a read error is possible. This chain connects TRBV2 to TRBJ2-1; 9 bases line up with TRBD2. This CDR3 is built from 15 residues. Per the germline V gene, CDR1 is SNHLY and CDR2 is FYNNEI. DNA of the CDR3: TGTGCCCGCAGTGCGGGGCGGGGGGGCGCCAATGAGCAGTTCTTC. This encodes CARSAGRGGANEQFF. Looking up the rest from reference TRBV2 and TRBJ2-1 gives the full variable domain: EPEVTQTPSHQVTQMGQEVILRCVPISNHLYFYWYRQILGQKVEFLVSFYNNEISEKSEIFDDQFSVERPDGSNFTLKIRSTKLEDSAMYFCARSAGRGGANEQFFGPGTRLTVL.

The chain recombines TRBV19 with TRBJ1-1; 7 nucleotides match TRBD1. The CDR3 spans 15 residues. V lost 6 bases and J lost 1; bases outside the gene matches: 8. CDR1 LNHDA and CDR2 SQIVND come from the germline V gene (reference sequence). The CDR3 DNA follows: TGTGCCAGTAGACCCCGACAGGGTACGAACACTGAAGCTTTCTTT. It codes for CASRPRQGTNTEAFF. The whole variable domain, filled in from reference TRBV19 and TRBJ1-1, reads DGGITQSPKYLFRKEGQNVTLSCEQNLNHDAMYWYRQDPGQGLRLIYYSQIVNDFQKGDIAEGYSVSREKKESFPLTVTSAQKNPTAFYLCASRPRQGTNTEAFFGQGTRLTVV.

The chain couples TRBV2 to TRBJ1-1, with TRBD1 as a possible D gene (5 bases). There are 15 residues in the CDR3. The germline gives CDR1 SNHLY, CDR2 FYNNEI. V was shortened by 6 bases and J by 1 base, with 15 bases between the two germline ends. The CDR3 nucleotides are TGTGCCAGCAGCGTACGAAGGGGCGCGAACACTGAAGCTTTCTTT. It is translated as CASSVRRGANTEAFF.

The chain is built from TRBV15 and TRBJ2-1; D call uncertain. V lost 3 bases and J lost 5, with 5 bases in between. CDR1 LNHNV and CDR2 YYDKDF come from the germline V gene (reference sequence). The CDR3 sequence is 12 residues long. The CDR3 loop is CATSRRNNEQFF. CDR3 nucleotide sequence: TGTGCCACCAGCAGGAGAAACAATGAGCAGTTCTTC.

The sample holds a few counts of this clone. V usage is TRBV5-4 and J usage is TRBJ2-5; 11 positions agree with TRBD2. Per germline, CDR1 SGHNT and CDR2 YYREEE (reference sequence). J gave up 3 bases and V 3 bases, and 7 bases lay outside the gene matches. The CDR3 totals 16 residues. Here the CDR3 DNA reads TGTGCCAGCAGCTCCCAGGCTAGCGGGGGGAAAGAGACCCAGTACTTC. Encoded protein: CASSSQASGGKETQYF.

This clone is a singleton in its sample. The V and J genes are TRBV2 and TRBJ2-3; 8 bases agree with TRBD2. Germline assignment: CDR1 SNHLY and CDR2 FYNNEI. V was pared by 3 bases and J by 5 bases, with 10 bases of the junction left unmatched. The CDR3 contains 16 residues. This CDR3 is CASSETRGGEGDTQYF. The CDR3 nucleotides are TGTGCCAGCAGTGAGACACGGGGGGGCGAAGGAGATACGCAGTATTTT. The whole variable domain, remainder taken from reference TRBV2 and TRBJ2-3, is EPEVTQTPSHQVTQMGQEVILRCVPISNHLYFYWYRQILGQKVEFLVSFYNNEISEKSEIFDDQFSVERPDGSNFTLKIRSTKLEDSAMYFCASSETRGGEGDTQYFGPGTRLTVL.

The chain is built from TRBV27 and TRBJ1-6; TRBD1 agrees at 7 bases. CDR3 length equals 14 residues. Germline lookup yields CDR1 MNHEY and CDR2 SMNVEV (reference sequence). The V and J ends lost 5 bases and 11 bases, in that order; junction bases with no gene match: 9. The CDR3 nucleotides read TGTGCCAGCAGTCACAGGGGCGATCTTCCACCCCTCCACTTT. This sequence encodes CASSHRGDLPPLHF.

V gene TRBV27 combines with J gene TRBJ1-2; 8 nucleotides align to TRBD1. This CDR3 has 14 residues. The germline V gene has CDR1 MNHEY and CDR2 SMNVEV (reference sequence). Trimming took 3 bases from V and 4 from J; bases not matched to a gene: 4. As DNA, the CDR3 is TGTGCCAGCAGTTTCTCCGGGACAGGCTATGGCTACACCTTC. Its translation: CASSFSGTGYGYTF.

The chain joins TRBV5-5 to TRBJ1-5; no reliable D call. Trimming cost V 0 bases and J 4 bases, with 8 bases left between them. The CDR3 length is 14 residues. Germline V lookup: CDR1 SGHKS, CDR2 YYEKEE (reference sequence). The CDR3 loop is CASSLAQLNQPQHF. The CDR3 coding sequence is TGTGCCAGCAGCTTGGCACAGCTGAATCAGCCCCAGCATTTT.

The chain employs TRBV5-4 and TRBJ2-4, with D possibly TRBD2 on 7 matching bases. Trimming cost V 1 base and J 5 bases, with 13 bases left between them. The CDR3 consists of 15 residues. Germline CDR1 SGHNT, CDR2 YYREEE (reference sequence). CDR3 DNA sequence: TGTGCCAGCAGCTTGCTTGCGGGGGCGGAAAACATTCAGTACTTC. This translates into CASSLLAGAENIQYF.

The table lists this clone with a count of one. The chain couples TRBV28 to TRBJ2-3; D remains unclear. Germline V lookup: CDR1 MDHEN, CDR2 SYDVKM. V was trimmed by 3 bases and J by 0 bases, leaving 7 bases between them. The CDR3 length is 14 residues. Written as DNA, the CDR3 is TGTGCCAGCAGTTTCGACATCAGCACAGATACGCAGTATTTT. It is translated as CASSFDISTDTQYF.

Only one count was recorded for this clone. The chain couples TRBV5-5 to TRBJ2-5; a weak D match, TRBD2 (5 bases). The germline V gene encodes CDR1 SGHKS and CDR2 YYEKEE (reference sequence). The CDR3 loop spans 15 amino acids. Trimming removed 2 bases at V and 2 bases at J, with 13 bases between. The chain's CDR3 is CASSFPRGTQETQYF. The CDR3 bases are TGTGCCAGCAGCTTTCCACGGGGAACACAAGAGACCCAGTACTTC.